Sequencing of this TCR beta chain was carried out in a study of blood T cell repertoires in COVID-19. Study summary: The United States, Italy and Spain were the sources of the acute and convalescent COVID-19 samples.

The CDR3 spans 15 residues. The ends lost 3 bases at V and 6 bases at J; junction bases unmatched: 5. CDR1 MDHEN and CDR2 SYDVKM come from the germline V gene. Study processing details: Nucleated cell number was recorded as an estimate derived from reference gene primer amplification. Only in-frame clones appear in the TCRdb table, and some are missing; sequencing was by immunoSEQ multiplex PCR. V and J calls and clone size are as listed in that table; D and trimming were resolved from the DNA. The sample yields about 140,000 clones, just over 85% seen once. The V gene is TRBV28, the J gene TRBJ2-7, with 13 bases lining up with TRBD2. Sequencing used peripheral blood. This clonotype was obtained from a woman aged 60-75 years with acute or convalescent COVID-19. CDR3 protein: CASSFQTSGGSEQYF. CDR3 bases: TGTGCCAGCAGTTTCCAGACTAGCGGGGGGTCCGAGCAGTACTTC.